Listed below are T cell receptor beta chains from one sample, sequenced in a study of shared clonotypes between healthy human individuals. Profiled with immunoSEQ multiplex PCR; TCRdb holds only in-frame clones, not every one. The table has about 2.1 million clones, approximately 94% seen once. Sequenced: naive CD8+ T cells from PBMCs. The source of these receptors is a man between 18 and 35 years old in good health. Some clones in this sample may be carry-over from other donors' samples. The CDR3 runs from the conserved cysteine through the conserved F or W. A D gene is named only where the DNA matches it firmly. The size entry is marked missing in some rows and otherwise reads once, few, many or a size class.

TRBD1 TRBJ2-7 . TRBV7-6 CASSMTWAGQGLPKAYEQYF TGTGCCAGCAGCATGACCTGGGCGGGACAGGGACTTCCCAAGGCCTACGAGCAGTACTTC
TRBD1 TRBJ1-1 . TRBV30 CAWRRDSYEAFF TGTGCCTGGAGGCGGGACAGTTATGAAGCTTTCTTT
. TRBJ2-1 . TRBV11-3 CASSGNEQFF TGTGCCAGCTCCGGTAATGAGCAGTTCTTC
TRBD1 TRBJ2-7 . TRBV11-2 CASSSGTGVEQYF TGTGCCAGCAGCTCCGGGACAGGGGTTGAGCAGTACTTC
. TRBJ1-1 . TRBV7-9 CASSLGVEAFF TGTGCCAGCAGCCTGGGAGTTGAAGCTTTCTTT
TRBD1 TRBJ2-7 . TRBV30 CAWSRDSPRDEQYF TGTGCCTGGAGCAGGGACAGTCCTCGGGACGAGCAGTACTTC
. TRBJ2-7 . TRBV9 CASSVGGSHGEQYF TGTGCCAGCAGCGTAGGCGGGTCCCATGGGGAGCAGTACTTC
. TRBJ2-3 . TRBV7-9 CASSLRGSSTDTQYF TGTGCCAGCAGCTTGAGGGGTTCTAGCACAGATACGCAGTATTTT
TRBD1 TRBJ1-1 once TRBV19 CASRGQGIPEAFF TGTGCCAGTAGGGGACAGGGAATACCTGAAGCTTTCTTT
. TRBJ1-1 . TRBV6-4 CASSDRWNTEAFF TGTGCCAGCAGTGACAGGTGGAACACTGAAGCTTTCTTT
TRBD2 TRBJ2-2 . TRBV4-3 CASSTRTSGMISGELFF TGCGCCAGCAGCACCCGGACTAGCGGGATGATCTCCGGGGAGCTGTTTTTT
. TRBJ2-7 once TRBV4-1 CASSQVLGSYEQYF TGCGCCAGCAGCCAAGTTCTAGGTTCGTACGAGCAGTACTTC
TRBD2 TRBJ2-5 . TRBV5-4 CASRAGLAGVETQYF TGTGCCAGCAGAGCGGGACTAGCGGGAGTAGAGACCCAGTACTTC
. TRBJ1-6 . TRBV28 CASSRGRWVSPLHF TGTGCCAGCAGCCGAGGACGGTGGGTTTCACCCCTCCACTTT
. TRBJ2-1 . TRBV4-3 CASSQDRRDWYNEQFF TGCGCCAGCAGCCAAGATAGGCGGGATTGGTACAATGAGCAGTTCTTC
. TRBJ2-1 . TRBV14 CASSQGLPVGSYNEQFF TGTGCCAGCAGCCAAGGTCTGCCCGTAGGCTCCTACAATGAGCAGTTCTTC
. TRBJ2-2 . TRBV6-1 CASIEGLVRTGELFF TGTGCCAGCATCGAAGGGTTAGTCCGGACCGGGGAGCTGTTTTTT